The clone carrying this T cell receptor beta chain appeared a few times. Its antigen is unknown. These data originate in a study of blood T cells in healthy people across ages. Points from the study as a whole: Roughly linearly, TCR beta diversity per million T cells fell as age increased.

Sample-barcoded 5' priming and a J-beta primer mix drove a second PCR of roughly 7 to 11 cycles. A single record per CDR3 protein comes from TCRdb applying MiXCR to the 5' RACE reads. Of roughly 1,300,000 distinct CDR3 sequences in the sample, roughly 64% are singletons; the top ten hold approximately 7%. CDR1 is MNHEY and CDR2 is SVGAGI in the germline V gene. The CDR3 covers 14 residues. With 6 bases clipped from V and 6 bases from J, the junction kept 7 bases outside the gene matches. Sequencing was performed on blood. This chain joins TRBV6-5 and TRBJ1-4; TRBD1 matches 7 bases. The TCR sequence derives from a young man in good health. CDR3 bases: TGTGCCAGCAGATGGGACAGAAGGGATGAAAAACTGTTTTTT. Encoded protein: CASRWDRRDEKLFF.